This is a list of T cell receptor beta chains from one sample in a study of control samples from healthy donors and cancer patients. Measured with immunoSEQ multiplex PCR; TCRdb has only the in-frame clones, and not every one. The sample yields some 130,000 clones, approximately 92% seen once. The specimen sequenced was blood. These receptor sequences come from a woman in her fifties or sixties in good health. Both conserved end residues are part of each CDR3. Each record gives: V gene, clone size, J gene, D gene, CDR3 protein, CDR3 DNA. D genes are given only for firm matches. The listing skips clone size in some rows; elsewhere it reads once, few, many or a size class.

v_call: TRBV29-1
clone_size: -
j_call: TRBJ1-3
d_call: -
cdr3_aa: CSVSSDGNTIYF
cdr3_nt: TGCAGCGTTTCCAGCGATGGAAACACCATATATTTT

v_call: TRBV10-3
clone_size: -
j_call: TRBJ2-1
d_call: TRBD2
cdr3_aa: CAISEVAGGGDEQFF
cdr3_nt: TGTGCCATCAGTGAGGTAGCGGGGGGCGGGGATGAGCAGTTCTTC

v_call: TRBV7-2
clone_size: -
j_call: TRBJ1-2
d_call: -
cdr3_aa: CASSSGGHVYGYTF
cdr3_nt: TGTGCCAGCAGCTCTGGGGGACATGTTTATGGCTACACCTTC

v_call: TRBV10-2
clone_size: -
j_call: TRBJ1-1
d_call: TRBD1
cdr3_aa: CASSDRVPLMNTEAFF
cdr3_nt: TGCGCCAGCAGCGACAGGGTTCCCCTCATGAACACTGAAGCTTTCTTT

v_call: TRBV25-1
clone_size: -
j_call: TRBJ2-1
d_call: TRBD2
cdr3_aa: CASRQARSGSSYNEQFF
cdr3_nt: TGTGCCAGCAGGCAGGCCCGTAGCGGGAGCTCCTACAATGAGCAGTTCTTC

v_call: TRBV3-1/TRBV3-2
clone_size: -
j_call: TRBJ1-2
d_call: -
cdr3_aa: CASSLLESPGGYTF
cdr3_nt: TGTGCCAGCAGCCTCTTGGAAAGCCCCGGGGGCTACACCTTC

v_call: TRBV4-1
clone_size: -
j_call: TRBJ1-1
d_call: TRBD1
cdr3_aa: CASSQPGQGYTEAFF
cdr3_nt: TGCGCCAGCAGCCAGCCGGGACAGGGGTACACTGAAGCTTTCTTT

v_call: TRBV5-1
clone_size: -
j_call: TRBJ1-2
d_call: TRBD1
cdr3_aa: CASSLAGGGYGYTF
cdr3_nt: TGCGCCAGCAGCTTGGCAGGGGGTGGCTATGGCTACACCTTC

v_call: TRBV6-5
clone_size: -
j_call: TRBJ2-5
d_call: -
cdr3_aa: CASSYRTGYQETQYF
cdr3_nt: TGTGCCAGCAGTTATCGGACGGGGTACCAAGAGACCCAGTACTTC

v_call: TRBV3-1/TRBV3-2
clone_size: -
j_call: TRBJ2-7
d_call: TRBD1
cdr3_aa: CASQKGTGDYEQYF
cdr3_nt: TGTGCCAGCCAAAAGGGGACAGGCGATTACGAGCAGTACTTC

v_call: TRBV30
clone_size: -
j_call: TRBJ2-7
d_call: TRBD2
cdr3_aa: CAWSSLAGKTYEQYF
cdr3_nt: TGTGCCTGGAGCTCATTAGCGGGGAAAACCTACGAGCAGTACTTC

v_call: TRBV12-5
clone_size: -
j_call: TRBJ2-5
d_call: -
cdr3_aa: CATPTGVQETQYF
cdr3_nt: TGTGCTACCCCGACAGGCGTACAAGAGACCCAGTACTTC

v_call: TRBV2
clone_size: -
j_call: TRBJ2-3
d_call: -
cdr3_aa: CASSWGQADTQYF
cdr3_nt: TGTGCCAGCAGTTGGGGTCAGGCAGATACGCAGTATTTT

v_call: TRBV27
clone_size: -
j_call: TRBJ1-1
d_call: -
cdr3_aa: CASSYGTRAEAFF
cdr3_nt: TGTGCCAGCAGTTATGGGACGCGCGCTGAAGCTTTCTTT

v_call: TRBV7-9
clone_size: once
j_call: TRBJ2-7
d_call: TRBD1
cdr3_aa: CASSMTGVSEQYF
cdr3_nt: TGTGCCAGCAGCATGACAGGGGTAAGCGAGCAGTACTTC

v_call: TRBV11-2
clone_size: -
j_call: TRBJ2-1
d_call: -
cdr3_aa: CASSAYNEQFF
cdr3_nt: TGTGCCAGCAGCGCCTACAATGAGCAGTTCTTC

v_call: TRBV3-1/TRBV3-2
clone_size: -
j_call: TRBJ1-2
d_call: -
cdr3_aa: CASSQEPNYGYTF
cdr3_nt: TGTGCCAGCAGCCAAGAGCCTAACTATGGCTACACCTTC

v_call: TRBV5-1
clone_size: once
j_call: TRBJ1-1
d_call: -
cdr3_aa: CASSLIPTGIAEAFF
cdr3_nt: TGCGCCAGCAGCTTGATTCCAACGGGGATTGCTGAAGCTTTCTTT

v_call: TRBV27
clone_size: -
j_call: TRBJ1-1
d_call: TRBD1
cdr3_aa: CASSRMGQGELGAFF
cdr3_nt: TGTGCCAGCAGTAGGATGGGACAGGGCGAATTGGGGGCTTTCTTT

v_call: TRBV7-9
clone_size: -
j_call: TRBJ2-7
d_call: -
cdr3_aa: CASSPTAYEQYF
cdr3_nt: TGTGCCAGCAGCCCGACAGCCTACGAGCAGTACTTC

v_call: TRBV5-1
clone_size: -
j_call: TRBJ1-4
d_call: -
cdr3_aa: CASSLGSGYREKLFF
cdr3_nt: TGCGCCAGCAGCTTGGGGTCAGGGTATCGGGAAAAACTGTTTTTT

v_call: TRBV5-1
clone_size: -
j_call: TRBJ2-3
d_call: TRBD2
cdr3_aa: CASSGAGKNTDTQYF
cdr3_nt: TGCGCCAGCAGCGGAGCGGGGAAGAACACAGATACGCAGTATTTT

v_call: TRBV4-2
clone_size: -
j_call: TRBJ2-2
d_call: -
cdr3_aa: CASSQAFGLGTFRDTGELFF
cdr3_nt: TGTGCCAGCAGCCAAGCCTTTGGACTAGGGACATTTCGCGACACCGGGGAGCTGTTTTTT

v_call: TRBV7-9
clone_size: -
j_call: TRBJ2-5
d_call: -
cdr3_aa: CASSLFIGGEETQYF
cdr3_nt: TGTGCCAGCAGCTTATTTATCGGAGGGGAAGAGACCCAGTACTTC

v_call: TRBV27
clone_size: -
j_call: TRBJ2-3
d_call: TRBD1
cdr3_aa: CASSLRGTDTQYF
cdr3_nt: TGTGCCAGCAGTCTCAGGGGGACAGATACGCAGTATTTT

v_call: TRBV4-1
clone_size: -
j_call: TRBJ1-1
d_call: TRBD1
cdr3_aa: CASSQDGITGEWTEAFF
cdr3_nt: TGCGCCAGCAGCCAAGATGGGATTACAGGGGAATGGACTGAAGCTTTCTTT

v_call: TRBV11-2
clone_size: -
j_call: TRBJ1-6
d_call: -
cdr3_aa: CASSLHGFNSPLHF
cdr3_nt: TGTGCCAGCAGCCTTCACGGGTTTAATTCACCCCTCCACTTT

v_call: TRBV11-1
clone_size: -
j_call: TRBJ2-5
d_call: TRBD2
cdr3_aa: CASSVLAGVGETQYF
cdr3_nt: TGTGCCAGCAGCGTCCTAGCGGGAGTCGGGGAGACCCAGTACTTC

v_call: TRBV13
clone_size: -
j_call: TRBJ2-5
d_call: -
cdr3_aa: CASSLGGAEKETQYF
cdr3_nt: TGTGCCAGCAGCCTGGGGGGGGCCGAGAAAGAGACCCAGTACTTC

v_call: TRBV5-6
clone_size: once
j_call: TRBJ1-2
d_call: TRBD1
cdr3_aa: CASSFSGGQGFGYTF
cdr3_nt: TGTGCCAGCAGCTTTAGCGGGGGACAGGGGTTTGGCTACACCTTC

v_call: TRBV2
clone_size: -
j_call: TRBJ1-1
d_call: TRBD1
cdr3_aa: CASSLQGRNTEAFF
cdr3_nt: TGTGCCAGCAGTCTACAGGGGAGAAACACTGAAGCTTTCTTT

v_call: TRBV18
clone_size: -
j_call: TRBJ2-3
d_call: -
cdr3_aa: CASLESTEGDTQYF
cdr3_nt: TGTGCCAGTCTCGAATCCACCGAAGGAGATACGCAGTATTTT

v_call: TRBV28
clone_size: once
j_call: TRBJ2-1
d_call: TRBD2
cdr3_aa: CASHGTSGSNEQFF
cdr3_nt: TGTGCCAGCCATGGGACTAGCGGGAGCAATGAGCAGTTCTTC

v_call: TRBV5-1
clone_size: -
j_call: TRBJ2-1
d_call: TRBD2
cdr3_aa: CASSLGSGSSYNEQFF
cdr3_nt: TGCGCCAGCAGCTTGGGTAGCGGGAGCTCCTACAATGAGCAGTTCTTC

v_call: TRBV6-1
clone_size: -
j_call: TRBJ2-2
d_call: -
cdr3_aa: CASSDGRFSGELFF
cdr3_nt: TGTGCCAGCAGTGACGGACGGTTCAGTGGGGAGCTGTTTTTT

v_call: TRBV5-4
clone_size: -
j_call: TRBJ1-2
d_call: -
cdr3_aa: CASSGPEPYGYTF
cdr3_nt: TGTGCCAGCAGCGGCCCGGAGCCCTATGGCTACACCTTC

v_call: TRBV27
clone_size: -
j_call: TRBJ1-4
d_call: TRBD1
cdr3_aa: CASSFGGQAGEKLFF
cdr3_nt: TGTGCCAGCAGTTTCGGTGGACAGGCGGGAGAAAAACTGTTTTTT

v_call: TRBV7-9
clone_size: -
j_call: TRBJ2-1
d_call: TRBD2
cdr3_aa: CASLGLAGEHEQFF
cdr3_nt: TGTGCCAGCCTGGGACTAGCGGGAGAACACGAGCAGTTCTTC

v_call: TRBV28
clone_size: once
j_call: TRBJ1-4
d_call: -
cdr3_aa: CASALGGSGEKLFF
cdr3_nt: TGTGCCAGCGCCCTCGGGGGGAGTGGGGAAAAACTGTTTTTT

v_call: TRBV20-1
clone_size: -
j_call: TRBJ1-4
d_call: -
cdr3_aa: CSASGGAQNEKLFF
cdr3_nt: TGCAGTGCTAGTGGGGGGGCTCAGAATGAAAAACTGTTTTTT

v_call: TRBV9
clone_size: -
j_call: TRBJ2-1
d_call: TRBD1
cdr3_aa: CASRGQGAKNEQFF
cdr3_nt: TGTGCCAGCAGAGGACAGGGGGCGAAAAATGAGCAGTTCTTC

v_call: TRBV5-6
clone_size: -
j_call: TRBJ1-2
d_call: -
cdr3_aa: CASSLPGQLSGFYGYTF
cdr3_nt: TGTGCCAGCAGCTTGCCCGGGCAGCTCTCAGGGTTTTATGGCTACACCTTC

v_call: TRBV6-1
clone_size: -
j_call: TRBJ1-2
d_call: -
cdr3_aa: CASSEAWSAARYTF
cdr3_nt: TGTGCCAGCAGTGAAGCTTGGTCGGCAGCGAGATACACCTTC

v_call: TRBV7-8
clone_size: -
j_call: TRBJ1-1
d_call: -
cdr3_aa: CASSHPMNTEAFF
cdr3_nt: TGTGCCAGCAGCCATCCAATGAACACTGAAGCTTTCTTT

v_call: TRBV5-1
clone_size: -
j_call: TRBJ2-5
d_call: -
cdr3_aa: CASSLGFDSDKTQYF
cdr3_nt: TGCGCCAGCAGCTTGGGTTTCGACTCCGACAAAACCCAGTACTTC

v_call: TRBV6-5
clone_size: -
j_call: TRBJ1-1
d_call: -
cdr3_aa: CASSYSAGVNTEAFF
cdr3_nt: TGTGCCAGCAGTTACTCCGCCGGGGTAAACACTGAAGCTTTCTTT

v_call: TRBV12-3/TRBV12-4
clone_size: -
j_call: TRBJ2-2
d_call: -
cdr3_aa: CASYLSGELFF
cdr3_nt: TGTGCCAGCTATCTCTCCGGGGAGCTGTTTTTT

v_call: TRBV6-5
clone_size: once
j_call: TRBJ2-2
d_call: TRBD2
cdr3_aa: CASRGLAGYTGELFF
cdr3_nt: TGTGCCAGCAGAGGACTAGCGGGGTACACCGGGGAGCTGTTTTTT

v_call: TRBV5-1
clone_size: -
j_call: TRBJ1-4
d_call: TRBD1
cdr3_aa: CASSASGTGVEKLFF
cdr3_nt: TGCGCCAGCAGCGCCTCCGGGACAGGGGTTGAAAAACTGTTTTTT